One sample yielded the 32 T cell receptor beta chains listed below, sequenced in a study of memory CD8 T cells in hepatitis C reinfection (dated by TCRdb to between 2016 and 2019). The time point label corresponds to: pre-reinfection, 55 to 20 weeks before reinfection detection. The sorted cells were sequenced directly ex vivo, without any in vitro expansion ahead of TCR sequencing. Receptors were amplified or captured by the immunoSEQ multiplex PCR assay. The table comes from immuneACCESS by way of TCRdb, which keeps in-frame sequences with V and J called. Part of the clones is missing from these tables; in studies checked, under half for an unresolved V gene and the rest for unknown reasons. In this sample the table shows 50,000 or so clones, 89% of which occur a single time. The ten largest clones represent about 1% of the sample. Source material: naive CD8+ T cells sorted from blood. The label giving this sample's cell subset or site can be read as: total naive CD8+CD45RO- T cells. These TCRs come from a man aged 18-30 years with hepatitis C virus infection.

This clone came up a few times. J is TRBJ1-2 and V is TRBV6-6, with TRBD1 as a possible D gene (6 bases). Germline V CDR1 and CDR2: MNHNY, SVGAGI (reference sequence). V lost 2 bases, J lost 7 bases, and 14 bases lay in between. The CDR3 is 14 residues long. CDR3 sequence: CASSYVTGNRGYTF. The DNA of the CDR3 is TGTGCCAGCAGTTACGTCACAGGGAATCGTGGCTACACCTTC.

This clone was seen just once. V and J are TRBV6-4 and TRBJ2-1; tentatively, D is TRBD2 (5 bases). Germline V CDR1 and CDR2: MRHNA, SNTAGT. Trimming pared 0 bases from V and 10 bases from J, leaving 10 bases between. The CDR3 is 13 amino acids. CDR3 sequence reads: CASSDSNRGEQFF. The CDR3 nucleotides read TGTGCCAGCAGTGACTCGAATCGCGGGGAGCAGTTCTTC.

The genes are TRBV9 and TRBJ2-5, with TRBD1 as a possible D gene (5 bases). CDR1 and CDR2 (germline): SGDLS, YYNGEE. CDR3 length: 15 residues. Trimming pared 0 bases from V and 1 base from J, leaving 10 bases between. Written as DNA, the CDR3 is TGTGCCAGCAGCGTAGTGGACATCCCCCAAGAGACCCAGTACTTC. Translating gives CASSVVDIPQETQYF. The full variable domain, its missing parts supplied by reference TRBV9 and TRBJ2-5, is DSGVTQTPKHLITATGQRVTLRCSPRSGDLSVYWYQQSLDQGLQFLIQYYNGEERAKGNILERFSAQQFPDLHSELNLSSLELGDSALYFCASSVVDIPQETQYFGPGTRLLVL.

This clone was counted only a few times. This sequence joins TRBV5-6 and TRBJ2-6; 9 bases are shared with TRBD1. Germline loops: CDR1 SGHDT, CDR2 YYEEEE. The CDR3 loop spans 17 amino acids. V dropped 4 bases and J dropped 4; count of bases not matched to a gene: 9. CDR3 DNA sequence: TGTGCCAGCAGCCGCTCGACAGGGGGGCCCGGGGCCAACGTCCTGACTTTC. It translates to CASSRSTGGPGANVLTF.

The table lists this clone with a count of one. The V gene is TRBV29-1, the J gene TRBJ2-1; TRBD2 matches 9 bases. J lost 8 bases, V lost 3 bases, and 5 bases had no gene match. This CDR3 contains 13 residues. Germline CDR1 SQVTM, CDR2 ANQGSEA. CDR3 sequence reads: CSVDQASGDEQFF. CDR3 nucleotide sequence: TGCAGCGTTGATCAGGCTAGCGGGGATGAGCAGTTCTTC.

The chain recombines TRBV25-1 with TRBJ1-4; D is unclear. The V end was cut by 1 base, the J end by 0 bases, with 9 bases between. CDR1 and CDR2 from the germline V gene are MGHDK and SYGVNS. There are 16 residues in the CDR3. This CDR3 is CASSEWNRATNEKLFF. The CDR3 DNA follows: TGTGCCAGCAGTGAATGGAACAGAGCAACTAATGAAAAACTGTTTTTT.

This clone showed up just once. V is TRBV27 and J is TRBJ2-1, with D maybe TRBD1 (5 bases). V gave up 5 bases and J gave up 4 bases, with 9 bases separating them. Germline V gene data show CDR1 as MNHEY and CDR2 as SMNVEV (reference sequence). The CDR3 has 13 residues. CDR3 DNA sequence: TGTGCCAGCAGTCCTACAGGTTACAATGAGCAGTTCTTC. Its translation is CASSPTGYNEQFF.

This clone was seen a handful of times. V is TRBV14 and J is TRBJ1-2, with TRBD1 matching 12 bases. Germline CDR1 SGHDN, CDR2 FVKESK. After removal of 1 base from V and 4 bases from J, the junction contained 4 bases not matched to a gene. CDR3 size: 16 residues. The CDR3 DNA reads as TGTGCCAGCAGCCAAGGAGGGGACAGGGGGCTCTATGGCTACACCTTC. It translates to CASSQGGDRGLYGYTF.

This clone occurred once. The V gene is TRBV6-5, the J gene TRBJ2-1, with 8 bases lining up with TRBD2. This CDR3 comprises 15 residues. Germline values: CDR1 MNHEY, CDR2 SVGAGI. The V segment lost 0 bases and the J segment 6 bases; nucleotides outside the gene matches: 4. This chain's CDR3 is CASSYSTGGSNEQFF. In nucleotides, the CDR3 is TGTGCCAGCAGTTACTCGACGGGGGGGAGCAATGAGCAGTTCTTC.

J is TRBJ2-6 and V is TRBV5-1, with 7 positions matching TRBD1. The CDR3 is 19 amino acids. J gave up 0 bases and V 3 bases, and 12 bases lay outside the gene matches. The V gene's germline CDR1 is SGHRS and CDR2 YFSETQ. The CDR3 loop is CASSYPPGQSSSGANVLTF. The CDR3 DNA sequence: TGCGCCAGCAGCTACCCTCCGGGACAGTCCTCCTCTGGGGCCAACGTCCTGACTTTC.

This chain joins TRBV7-9 and TRBJ2-5; 10 bases are shared with TRBD2. J lost 1 base, V lost 2 bases, and 4 bases had no gene match. The CDR3 runs 16 residues. Germline CDR1 and CDR2: SEHNR and FQNEAQ (reference sequence). For the CDR3, the DNA is TGTGCCAGCAGCTTAACTAGCGGGGCCGCCCAAGAGACCCAGTACTTC. Its translation is CASSLTSGAAQETQYF.

A few counts support this clone. V usage is TRBV19 and J usage is TRBJ2-2; 7 nucleotides align to TRBD2. Trimming at V came to 3 bases and at J to 0 bases, leaving 1 base not matched to a gene. Germline assignment: CDR1 LNHDA and CDR2 SQIVND (reference sequence). The CDR3 spans 15 residues. The CDR3 region is CASSILAANTGELFF. The CDR3 DNA follows: TGTGCCAGTAGTATCCTAGCGGCGAACACCGGGGAGCTGTTTTTT.

The V and J genes are TRBV6-1 and TRBJ2-7; 9 nucleotides match TRBD1. The CDR3 is 14 residues long. In germline, CDR1 is MNHNS, CDR2 SASEGT. After removal of 4 bases from V and 5 bases from J, the junction contained 6 bases not matched to a gene. CDR3 bases: TGTGCCAGCAGTGCTAGACAGGGGGGACACGAGCAGTACTTC. Amino acid sequence: CASSARQGGHEQYF.

The chain uses TRBV29-1 and TRBJ1-2; 11 bases are a match to TRBD1. The CDR3 is made up of 14 amino acids. Germline CDR1 is SQVTM and CDR2 is ANQGSEA. Trimming took 4 bases from V and 7 from J; bases not matched to a gene: 8. This CDR3 reads CSVGRTGGLGGYTF. The CDR3 DNA is TGCAGCGTTGGCAGGACAGGGGGCTTAGGTGGCTACACCTTC. Variable domain in full (rest from reference TRBV29-1 and TRBJ1-2): SAVISQKPSRDICQRGTSLTIQCQVDSQVTMMFWYRQQPGQSLTLIATANQGSEATYESGFVIDKFPISRPNLTFSTLTVSNMSPEDSSIYLCSVGRTGGLGGYTFGSGTRLTVV.

This chain joins TRBV21-1 and TRBJ1-5; the table assigns TRBD1, which was not confirmed against the DNA. TRBV21-1 is labeled a pseudogene. CDR3 length: 16 amino acids. The CDR3 sequence: CARPLGQARSNQPQHF. CDR3 coding DNA: TGTGCCAGACCCCTGGGACAGGCAAGAAGCAATCAGCCCCAGCATTTT.

The chain recombines TRBV5-5 with TRBJ1-2; TRBD1 is a possible D gene (5 bases). The V gene lost 0 bases and the J gene lost 4 bases, with 13 bases spanning the gap. Germline values: CDR1 SGHKS, CDR2 YYEKEE (reference sequence). The CDR3 runs to 15 residues. The DNA of the CDR3 is TGTGCCAGCAGCTTGGGACAGAACGTCCTCTATGGCTACACCTTC. It encodes CASSLGQNVLYGYTF.

This sequence joins TRBV4-3 and TRBJ1-5; 7 nucleotides align to TRBD1. Germline loops: CDR1 LGHNA, CDR2 YSLEER. The V and J ends lost 0 bases and 6 bases, in that order; junction bases with no gene match: 11. The length of the CDR3 is 17 residues. DNA for the CDR3: TGCGCCAGCAGCCAAGATCTCGCAGGGGGATGGGGTCAGCCCCAGCATTTT. It translates to CASSQDLAGGWGQPQHF.

The CDR3 is CASSLGGQGKHEQYF. As DNA, the CDR3 is TGCGCCAGCAGCCTTGGAGGACAGGGGAAACACGAGCAGTACTTC. This rearrangement joins TRBV4-1 to TRBJ2-7; 9 bases agree with TRBD1. The germline gives CDR1 MGHRA, CDR2 YSYEKL. The length of the CDR3 is 15 residues. J gave up 5 bases and V 4 bases, and 9 bases lay outside the gene matches.

The genes are TRBV6-5 and TRBJ2-1, with 7 positions matching TRBD2. V shed 4 bases, J shed 7 bases, and the junction held 13 bases outside the gene matches. The CDR3 length is 16 residues. Germline CDR1 is MNHEY and CDR2 is SVGAGI. The CDR3: CASSSTWGGAQNEQFF. The CDR3 bases are TGTGCCAGCAGTTCCACGTGGGGGGGAGCTCAGAATGAGCAGTTCTTC.

The count of this clone is one. This chain uses TRBV2 with TRBJ2-5, with TRBD1 identical over 7 bases. The junction had 5 bases not matched to a gene; V was cut back by 3 bases and J by 1 base. Germline V CDR1 and CDR2: SNHLY, FYNNEI. The CDR3 length is 15 residues. The CDR3 DNA reads as TGTGCCAGCAGTGATGACAGGGCGTCCCAAGAGACCCAGTACTTC. Amino acid sequence: CASSDDRASQETQYF.

This chain joins TRBV28 and TRBJ1-1, with a tentative D call TRBD1 (5 bases). The CDR3 has 14 residues. Germline CDR1 reads MDHEN; CDR2 reads SYDVKM. V shed 2 bases and J shed 0 bases, with 7 bases lying between them. Here the CDR3 reads CASSLTGMNTEAFF. The CDR3 DNA reads TGTGCCAGCAGTTTAACAGGCATGAACACTGAAGCTTTCTTT.

This chain links TRBV28 with TRBJ2-1; maybe TRBD2 (5 bases). V was trimmed by 1 base and J by 8 bases, leaving 15 bases between them. CDR1 is MDHEN and CDR2 is SYDVKM in the germline V gene. The CDR3 covers 15 residues. The CDR3 DNA sequence: TGTGCCAGCAGTTTATCCGACACCCTCGGGGATGAGCAGTTCTTC. Its protein product is CASSLSDTLGDEQFF.

A single count supports this clone. V and J are TRBV6-6 and TRBJ2-7; D is undetermined. CDR1 and CDR2 from the germline V gene are MNHNY and SVGAGI (reference sequence). The CDR3 covers 13 residues. Trimming pared 0 bases from V and 0 bases from J, leaving 3 bases between. The DNA for the CDR3 is TGTGCCAGCAGTTACTCTGACTCCTACGAGCAGTACGTC. This gives the protein CASSYSDSYEQYV.

On this clone: Other DNA sequences in the same sample also yield this CDR3. CDR3 amino acids: CASSLGQGSYEQYF. As DNA, the CDR3 is TGCGCCAGCAGCTTGGGACAGGGATCCTACGAGCAGTACTTC. The gene calls are TRBV5-1 and TRBJ2-7; 7 nucleotides align to TRBD1. Trimming cost V 0 bases and J 1 base; bases outside gene matches: 1. Germline lookup yields CDR1 SGHRS and CDR2 YFSETQ. The CDR3 is 14 amino acids.

The rearrangement joins TRBV5-1 to TRBJ2-7; the D gene is possibly TRBD2 (5 bases). Germline V gene lookup returns CDR1 SGHRS and CDR2 YFSETQ. The CDR3 is made up of 15 amino acids. V was pared by 0 bases and J by 5 bases, with 15 bases between. The CDR3 DNA reads as TGCGCCAGCAGCTTGGCCGGGGTAGCGTCTAACGAGCAGTACTTC. It codes for CASSLAGVASNEQYF. Filled out from reference TRBV5-1 and TRBJ2-7, the complete variable domain reads KAGVTQTPRYLIKTRGQQVTLSCSPISGHRSVSWYQQTPGQGLQFLFEYFSETQRNKGNFPGRFSGRQFSNSRSEMNVSTLELGDSALYLCASSLAGVASNEQYFGPGTRLTVT.

The genes are TRBV4-1 and TRBJ1-5; D is unclear. The CDR3 consists of 13 residues. The V end was cut by 1 base, the J end by 9 bases, with 10 bases between. Germline V lookup: CDR1 MGHRA, CDR2 YSYEKL. The chain's CDR3 is CASSQVPERPQHF. The CDR3 nucleotides are TGCGCCAGCAGCCAAGTTCCCGAGAGGCCCCAGCATTTT.

This clone was counted a few times. The rearrangement joins TRBV7-9 to TRBJ2-1; D is undetermined. With 8 bases removed from V and 6 bases from J, the gap between germline ends came to 14 bases. The CDR3 extends over 13 amino acids. Germline V gene data show CDR1 as SEHNR and CDR2 as FQNEAQ (reference sequence). The CDR3 nucleotides are TGTGCCAGCGGGCCCCCTTTAGGCAATGAGCAGTTCTTC. Protein product: CASGPPLGNEQFF.

This chain connects TRBV4-1 to TRBJ1-2; 7 positions agree with TRBD1. Trimming took 2 bases from V and 4 from J; bases not matched to a gene: 7. CDR3 length equals 15 residues. The germline V gene encodes CDR1 MGHRA and CDR2 YSYEKL. CDR3: CASSQKDRAPYGYTF. DNA of the CDR3: TGCGCCAGCAGCCAAAAAGACAGGGCTCCCTATGGCTACACCTTC.

The rearrangement links TRBV4-3 to TRBJ1-4, with TRBD1 matching over 11 bases. The ends lost 3 bases at V and 7 bases at J; junction bases unmatched: 4. The CDR3 contains 15 residues. CDR1 LGHNA and CDR2 YSLEER come from the germline V gene. CDR3 amino acids: CASSQGQGVSEKLFF. The CDR3 DNA reads as TGCGCCAGCAGCCAGGGACAGGGGGTCTCTGAAAAACTGTTTTTT.

Concerning this clone itself: The same CDR3 also results from other DNA sequences found in this sample. The chain has TRBV4-1 and TRBJ2-3, with a possible D match to TRBD2 (6 bases). V dropped 4 bases and J dropped 5 bases, with 7 bases sitting between them. There are 12 residues in the CDR3. Germline V CDR1 and CDR2: MGHRA, YSYEKL. CDR3 region: CASSLGGDTQYF. The CDR3 DNA is TGCGCCAGCAGCCTCGGGGGAGATACGCAGTATTTT.

This chain joins TRBV2 and TRBJ2-5; 8 bases match TRBD1. V lost 3 bases and J lost 3; bases outside the gene matches: 3. Per the germline V gene, CDR1 is SNHLY and CDR2 is FYNNEI. The CDR3 consists of 14 residues. The CDR3: CASSEAGGEETQYF. The CDR3 DNA sequence: TGTGCCAGCAGTGAGGCAGGGGGCGAAGAGACCCAGTACTTC.

J is TRBJ1-5 and V is TRBV10-3; weak D call: TRBD1 (6 bases). The CDR3 totals 17 residues. Per the germline V gene, CDR1 is ENHRY and CDR2 is SYGVKD. Trimming shortened V by 2 bases and J by 0 bases, and 14 bases separated the two germline ends. CDR3 DNA sequence: TGTGCCATCAGTGAGGGGGGGGCGGCGAATAGCAATCAGCCCCAGCATTTT. Protein product: CAISEGGAANSNQPQHF.